This T cell receptor (beta chain) was sequenced during a study of T cell repertoires in cytomegalovirus infection. Across the whole study: Public TCR beta signatures provided an indication of both CMV infection and a matching HLA type.

Trimming removed 3 bases from V and 10 bases from J, with 16 bases in between. Germline CDR1 and CDR2: SGHTA and FQGNSA. There are 15 residues in the CDR3. The study, taken as a whole, reports: In two of eight donors, the top clonotype was HLA-C-restricted CMV-specific. Public TCR beta family frequency separated CMV-and-HLA carriers, including in an independent cohort.

In TCRdb, the reads were re-called with MiXCR into one record per CDR3 protein. This sample carries about 360,000 distinct CDR3 sequences, 15% to 20% of them seen once, and the ten largest clones take approximately 8%. This clonotype was seen ten or more times. The antigen is undetermined. The J gene is TRBJ1-6, the V gene TRBV7-2, with D possibly TRBD1 on 5 matching bases. The TCR originated in a human donor in good health (CMV status not recorded). Some clones in this sample may be carry-over from other donors' samples. What was sequenced was PBMCs. The DNA for the CDR3 is TGTGCCAGCAGCTTGGTATGGGGGACGGGATCACCCCTCCACTTT. This translates into CASSLVWGTGSPLHF. The entire variable domain, with the rest obtained from reference TRBV7-2 and TRBJ1-6, is as follows: GAGVSQSPSNKVTEKGKDVELRCDPISGHTALYWYRQSLGQGLEFLIYFQGNSAPDKSGLPSDRFSAERTGGSVSTLTIQRTQQEDSAVYLCASSLVWGTGSPLHFGNGTRLTVT.